A selection of T cell receptor beta chains follows, all from one sample in a study of cytomegalovirus exposure and HLA in healthy donors. Here immunoSEQ multiplex PCR was the method, and the copy in TCRdb shows in-frame clones only, minus some. The sample records around 190,000 clones, roughly 86% being singletons. Sequencing was done on a sample of PBMCs. These receptors came from a woman younger than 30 in good health and CMV-seronegative. Each CDR3 is given with its conserved first and last residue. The D gene is left open where the match is weak. Some rows mark clone size as missing; the rest say once, few, many or name a class of expanded clone.

V	size	J	D	CDR3	DNA
TRBV4-2	few	TRBJ1-1	TRBD1	CASSGTGGVNTEAFF	TGTGCCAGCAGCGGGACAGGGGGCGTGAACACTGAAGCTTTCTTT
TRBV6-1	NA	TRBJ1-2	NA	CASSPASTLNYGYTF	TGTGCCAGCAGCCCCGCTTCGACTCTGAACTATGGCTACACCTTC
TRBV6-5	few	TRBJ2-7	NA	CASRPGTDGAYEQYF	TGTGCCAGCAGACCCGGGACTGACGGAGCCTACGAGCAGTACTTC
TRBV18	NA	TRBJ2-1	NA	CASSPLPGVTYNEQFF	TGTGCCAGCTCACCACTTCCGGGTGTGACCTACAATGAGCAGTTCTTC
TRBV19	NA	TRBJ2-1	NA	CASNDGQYYNEQFF	TGTGCCAGTAACGACGGACAATACTACAATGAGCAGTTCTTC
TRBV11-2	NA	TRBJ2-3	NA	CASSLAGPTLTDTQYF	TGTGCCAGCAGCTTAGCAGGTCCAACTCTCACAGATACGCAGTATTTT
TRBV28	NA	TRBJ1-2	NA	CASRYKGNYGYTF	TGTGCCAGCAGATATAAGGGGAACTATGGCTACACCTTC
TRBV5-1	NA	TRBJ2-1	NA	CASSLADGGEQFF	TGCGCCAGCAGCTTGGCAGACGGGGGTGAGCAGTTCTTC
TRBV7-6	once	TRBJ2-3	TRBD1	CASSFRPPGQVTDTQYF	TGTGCCAGCAGCTTCCGACCACCGGGACAGGTCACAGATACGCAGTATTTT
TRBV5-1	NA	TRBJ2-5	TRBD2	CASSPALAGVSETQYF	TGCGCCAGCAGCCCGGCGCTAGCGGGAGTGTCGGAGACCCAGTACTTC
TRBV5-1	once	TRBJ2-7	TRBD1	CASSLDRVGTYEQYF	TGCGCCAGCAGCTTAGACAGGGTCGGGACCTACGAGCAGTACTTC
TRBV7-9	few	TRBJ2-2	TRBD1	CASRLPPGTGSTGELFF	TGTGCCAGCAGACTTCCTCCCGGGACAGGGAGCACCGGGGAGCTGTTTTTT
TRBV29-1	once	TRBJ1-1	TRBD1	CSASGQGGTEAFF	TGCAGCGCTTCAGGACAGGGGGGAACTGAAGCTTTCTTT
TRBV10-1	NA	TRBJ2-2	TRBD2	CASSRSGIGPGELFF	TGCGCCAGCAGTCGAAGCGGGATAGGGCCCGGGGAGCTGTTTTTT
TRBV10-2	once	TRBJ1-1	NA	CASSPQVEAFF	TGCGCCAGCAGTCCCCAGGTTGAAGCTTTCTTT
TRBV27	NA	TRBJ1-5	NA	CASSLQGYSNQPQHF	TGTGCCAGCAGCCTACAGGGTTATAGCAATCAGCCCCAGCATTTT
TRBV6-1	NA	TRBJ1-2	NA	CASRSPASGGYTF	TGTGCCAGCAGATCACCGGCCTCCGGGGGCTACACCTTC
TRBV18	NA	TRBJ1-1	NA	CASSPQGQTEAFF	TGTGCCAGCTCACCACAGGGGCAAACTGAAGCTTTCTTT
TRBV10-3	NA	TRBJ2-1	TRBD2	CAINGAGRGNEQFF	TGTGCCATCAACGGAGCGGGGAGGGGCAATGAGCAGTTCTTC
TRBV5-1	NA	TRBJ1-1	TRBD1	CASSPNRGAEAFF	TGCGCCAGCAGCCCAAACAGGGGCGCTGAAGCTTTCTTT
TRBV25-1	NA	TRBJ1-3	TRBD1	CASSKTGAGNTIYF	TGTGCCAGCAGTAAAACAGGGGCTGGAAACACCATATATTTT
TRBV5-1	NA	TRBJ2-1	TRBD2	CASSRWTSGAGPSYNEQFF	TGCGCCAGCAGCCGATGGACTAGCGGGGCGGGGCCATCCTACAATGAGCAGTTCTTC
TRBV5-1	NA	TRBJ2-5	TRBD2	CASSLEGLAQETQYF	TGCGCCAGCAGCTTGGAGGGACTAGCTCAAGAGACCCAGTACTTC
TRBV10-3	NA	TRBJ2-7	NA	CAISAVPPIGGAYEQYF	TGTGCCATCAGTGCTGTTCCCCCGATAGGAGGAGCCTACGAGCAGTACTTC
TRBV2	NA	TRBJ2-2	NA	CASSAGRSTGELFF	TGTGCCAGCAGTGCAGGGAGGAGCACCGGGGAGCTGTTTTTT
TRBV5-3	NA	TRBJ1-2	TRBD1	CARSAGQGVPYGYTF	TGTGCCAGAAGCGCGGGACAGGGAGTACCTTATGGCTACACCTTC
TRBV30	once	TRBJ1-4	NA	CAWSQTGRSGEKLFF	TGTGCCTGGAGTCAAACGGGGAGATCGGGGGAAAAACTGTTTTTT
TRBV14	NA	TRBJ2-7	NA	CASSQWLTEQYF	TGTGCCAGCAGCCAATGGCTTACAGAGCAGTACTTC
TRBV5-6	once	TRBJ2-1	TRBD2	CASSFTSGYNEQFF	TGTGCCAGCAGCTTCACTAGCGGATACAATGAGCAGTTCTTC
TRBV11-2	NA	TRBJ2-7	NA	CASSLPAGVSYEQYF	TGTGCCAGCAGCTTACCGGCAGGGGTTAGCTACGAGCAGTACTTC
TRBV18	NA	TRBJ1-1	TRBD1	CASSPGQGVTEAFF	TGTGCCAGCTCACCGGGACAGGGGGTAACTGAAGCTTTCTTT
TRBV11-3	few	TRBJ2-7	TRBD2	CASSPNGGSGGYYEQYF	TGTGCCAGCAGCCCTAATGGGGGTAGCGGGGGTTACTACGAGCAGTACTTC
TRBV7-2	NA	TRBJ2-3	NA	CASSRRSGSTDTQYF	TGTGCCAGCAGTCGACGAAGCGGGAGCACAGATACGCAGTATTTT
TRBV7-2	NA	TRBJ2-4	NA	CASSPDSNIQYF	TGTGCCAGCAGCCCTGACTCAAACATTCAGTACTTC
TRBV5-4	NA	TRBJ2-7	NA	CASSLGLPSVGTREQYF	TGTGCCAGCAGCTTGGGGCTTCCTAGCGTTGGGACGAGGGAGCAGTACTTC
TRBV2	NA	TRBJ2-2	NA	CASSFVRSTGELFF	TGTGCCAGCAGTTTTGTCCGTAGCACCGGGGAGCTGTTTTTT
TRBV5-1	NA	TRBJ2-7	TRBD1	CASSLGDSSYEQYF	TGCGCCAGCAGCTTGGGGGACAGCTCCTACGAGCAGTACTTC
TRBV2	NA	TRBJ1-5	NA	CASTLGVVQPQHF	TGTGCCAGCACCCTAGGGGTGGTGCAGCCCCAGCATTTT
TRBV7-8	NA	TRBJ2-1	TRBD2	CASSLAGVSSDGNEQFF	TGTGCCAGTTCCTTAGCGGGAGTCTCATCCGACGGCAATGAGCAGTTCTTC
TRBV27	NA	TRBJ1-2	TRBD1	CASSLSGTGLYGYTF	TGTGCCAGCAGTTTATCGGGGACAGGGCTCTATGGCTACACCTTC
TRBV14	NA	TRBJ2-7	NA	CASSQKTVPHYEQYF	TGTGCCAGCAGCCAAAAGACAGTCCCACACTACGAGCAGTACTTC
TRBV7-9	NA	TRBJ2-1	NA	CASSLVRSRPYNEQFF	TGTGCCAGCAGCTTAGTGAGGTCTCGGCCCTACAATGAGCAGTTCTTC
TRBV15	NA	TRBJ2-2	NA	CATSPLVNTGELFF	TGTGCCACCAGCCCCCTAGTAAACACCGGGGAGCTGTTTTTT
TRBV6-6	NA	TRBJ2-2	NA	CASIPGVGVTGELFF	TGTGCCAGCATCCCTGGGGTAGGGGTCACCGGGGAGCTGTTTTTT
TRBV23-1	NA	TRBJ2-3	TRBD1	CASSRGTGTDTQYF	TGCGCCAGCAGTCGAGGGACAGGCACAGATACGCAGTATTTT
TRBV6-5	NA	TRBJ2-7	TRBD1	CASSTGQGSYEQYF	TGTGCCAGCAGTACCGGACAGGGCTCCTACGAGCAGTACTTC
TRBV18	NA	TRBJ2-5	TRBD1	CASSPRTGTGGQETQYF	TGTGCCAGCTCCCCACGGACCGGGACAGGGGGTCAAGAGACCCAGTACTTC
TRBV7-9	NA	TRBJ2-1	TRBD2	CATPTSGIEDEQFF	TGTGCCACTCCGACTAGCGGGATCGAGGATGAGCAGTTCTTC
TRBV7-2	NA	TRBJ1-2	NA	CASSPAARDYGYTF	TGTGCCAGCAGCCCGGCGGCCAGGGACTATGGCTACACCTTC
TRBV10-1	NA	TRBJ1-1	TRBD1	CASTPGQGGTEAFF	TGCGCCAGCACCCCCGGACAGGGTGGAACTGAAGCTTTCTTT
TRBV5-6	NA	TRBJ2-1	TRBD2	CASSGGASGNYNEQFF	TGTGCCAGCAGCGGGGGGGCTAGCGGGAACTACAATGAGCAGTTCTTC
TRBV6-1	once	TRBJ2-6	NA	CASSELSGANVLTF	TGTGCCAGCAGTGAACTGTCTGGGGCCAACGTCCTGACTTTC
TRBV5-1	once	TRBJ1-2	NA	CASSSRGTVDYGYTF	TGCGCCAGCAGCTCCCGAGGCACGGTGGACTATGGCTACACCTTC